This TCR beta chain was identified in a study of blood T cell repertoires in COVID-19. Produced via immunoSEQ multiplex PCR; TCRdb's table is partial and in-frame only. This sample has about 160,000 clones, with roughly four fifths found just once. The CDR3 length is 15 residues. The trim removed 6 bases at V and 1 base at J, leaving 7 bases unmatched. In germline, CDR1 is MNHNY, CDR2 SVGAGI (reference sequence). This TCR was sampled from a human donor in a cohort sampled during active COVID-19. The rearrangement uses TRBV6-6 and TRBJ2-3; the match to TRBD2 covers 7 bases. Material for sequencing was peripheral blood. DNA for the CDR3: TGTGCCAGCAGCCCAGCCCGGGAGGGCACAGATACGCAGTATTTT. Protein product: CASSPAREGTDTQYF.